This section outlines one TCR beta chain sequence together with its context. This entry is derived from a study of blood T cell repertoires in COVID-19. The germline gives CDR1 LNHDA, CDR2 SQIVND (reference sequence). With V trimmed by 5 bases and J by 0 bases, 14 bases remained unmatched. The CDR3 has 18 amino acids. The method was immunoSEQ multiplex PCR; TCRdb's version includes in-frame clones alone and lacks a portion of them. The profile covers fewer than 150,000 clones, with almost 90% appearing a single time and roughly a tenth taken by the ten largest. J is TRBJ2-7 and V is TRBV19; 9 nucleotides line up with TRBD1. The receptor was isolated from a man aged 50 to 60 with active or convalescent COVID-19. The sample consisted of peripheral blood. CDR3 protein: CASSRRRGGTGPSYEQYF. The CDR3 bases are TGTGCCAGTAGTCGCCGAAGAGGCGGGACAGGGCCCTCCTACGAGCAGTACTTC.